One and the same sample provided the 20 T cell receptor beta chains below, sequenced in a study of blood T cell repertoires in COVID-19 (TCRdb year 2020). Library preparation was by the immunoSEQ multiplex PCR assay. The immuneACCESS repertoire file appears here via TCRdb, limited to in-frame rearrangements. These files lack a portion of the clones; in checked studies, under half of the deficit traces to unresolved V genes, and the cause of the others is not known. The sample yields 200,000 or so clones; 75% to 90% were counted once. The ten largest clones take up roughly 9.7% of the sample. Sequencing was carried out using peripheral blood. The receptors were sampled from a human donor with active or convalescent COVID-19. The donor label of this sample is uncertain.

The chain couples TRBV2 to TRBJ2-2; 12 nucleotides line up with TRBD2. V shed 2 bases, J shed 6 bases, and the junction held 16 bases outside the gene matches. This CDR3 contains 20 residues. The germline gives CDR1 SNHLY, CDR2 FYNNEI. The DNA for the CDR3 is TGTGCCAGCAGTGAAAGAAGAGCCAAAAGACTAGCGGGAGAGGCCGGGGAGCTGTTTTTT. Translating it yields CASSERRAKRLAGEAGELFF.

The CDR3 region has the DNA TGCGCCAGCAGCCAAGACAGGACTGAAGCTTTCTTT. Amino acid sequence: CASSQDRTEAFF. V gene TRBV4-1 combines with J gene TRBJ1-1; the D is unclear. Trimming stripped 0 bases from V and 5 bases from J, with 4 bases between. The CDR3 spans 12 residues. The germline gives CDR1 MGHRA, CDR2 YSYEKL.

This chain uses TRBV5-1 with TRBJ2-7; the D gene is possibly TRBD2 (5 bases). The CDR3 contains 14 residues. V gave up 4 bases and J gave up 5 bases, with 16 bases separating them. Germline V gene lookup returns CDR1 SGHRS and CDR2 YFSETQ. Written as DNA, the CDR3 is TGCGCCAGCAGCGAAACCGGGAAGAAACACGAGCAGTACTTC. Protein sequence: CASSETGKKHEQYF.

This clone turned up a few times. The chain employs TRBV28 and TRBJ2-5; D is unresolved. The germline gives CDR1 MDHEN, CDR2 SYDVKM. The CDR3 is made up of 12 amino acids. Deletions cut 3 bases from V and 5 bases from J, with 7 bases between. CDR3 in DNA: TGTGCCAGCAGTTTGCTCCAGGAGACCCAGTACTTC. Its translation: CASSLLQETQYF.

V usage is TRBV7-6 and J usage is TRBJ2-2; 7 bases align to TRBD1. From germline, CDR1 is SGHVS and CDR2 FNYEAQ. The CDR3 has 15 residues. The V segment lost 5 bases and the J segment 4 bases; nucleotides outside the gene matches: 7. This CDR3 is CASSASTGSTGELFF. In DNA, the CDR3 is TGTGCCAGCAGCGCCTCGACAGGGAGCACCGGGGAGCTGTTTTTT. Based on the CDR3 plus reference TRBV7-6 and TRBJ2-2, the full variable domain is GAGVSQSPRYKVTKRGQDVALRCDPISGHVSLYWYRQALGQGPEFLTYFNYEAQQDKSGLPNDRFSAERPEGSISTLTIQRTEQRDSAMYRCASSASTGSTGELFFGEGSRLTVL.

The gene calls are TRBV19 and TRBJ2-2; 7 positions match TRBD2. Germline assignment: CDR1 LNHDA and CDR2 SQIVND (reference sequence). Trimming removed 9 bases from V and 4 bases from J; junction bases left unmatched: 8. The CDR3 covers 14 residues. CDR3 coding DNA: TGTGCCAGCCACTTGGGGGGGGTCACCGGGGAGCTGTTTTTT. Encoded protein: CASHLGGVTGELFF. The full variable domain, in which reference TRBV19 and TRBJ2-2 provide the parts outside the CDR3, is DGGITQSPKYLFRKEGQNVTLSCEQNLNHDAMYWYRQDPGQGLRLIYYSQIVNDFQKGDIAEGYSVSREKKESFPLTVTSAQKNPTAFYLCASHLGGVTGELFFGEGSRLTVL.

The CDR3 is CASSFRQGGSYNEQFF. CDR3 nucleotide sequence: TGTGCCAGCAGCTTCCGACAGGGTGGGTCCTACAATGAGCAGTTCTTC. This chain connects TRBV9 to TRBJ2-1, with 7 positions matching TRBD1. CDR3 length equals 16 residues. Per the germline V gene, CDR1 is SGDLS and CDR2 is YYNGEE. J was trimmed by 1 base and V by 4 bases; bases with no gene match: 8.

J is TRBJ1-6 and V is TRBV12-5, with 8 bases aligning to TRBD1. This CDR3 is built from 18 residues. Germline loops: CDR1 LGHNT, CDR2 FRNRAP. V was clipped by 0 bases and J by 9 bases; unmatched bases: 13. The DNA of the CDR3 is TGTGCTAGTGGTTTGGTACTTGTATCGGGACAGGTTACTTCACCCCTCCACTTT. This encodes CASGLVLVSGQVTSPLHF. The full variable domain, its missing parts supplied by reference TRBV12-5 and TRBJ1-6, is DARVTQTPRHKVTEMGQEVTMRCQPILGHNTVFWYRQTMMQGLELLAYFRNRAPLDDSGMPKDRFSAEMPDATLATLKIQPSEPRDSAVYFCASGLVLVSGQVTSPLHFGNGTRLTVT.

V usage is TRBV24-1 and J usage is TRBJ2-3, with D uncertain. The V end was cut by 3 bases, the J end by 5 bases, with 17 bases between. This CDR3 has 16 amino acids. CDR1 KGHDR and CDR2 SFDVKD come from the germline V gene. The CDR3 region has the DNA TGTGCCACCAGTGATCCCGTTGCGGTAGGCAGAGATACGCAGTATTTT. This codes for CATSDPVAVGRDTQYF.

The chain couples TRBV5-1 to TRBJ1-1; D gene unclear. Trimming removed 1 base from V and 1 base from J, with 11 bases in between. The CDR3 runs 15 residues. Germline values: CDR1 SGHRS, CDR2 YFSETQ. CDR3 protein: CASSLSPNGNTEAFF. The CDR3 DNA reads as TGCGCCAGCAGCTTGTCTCCGAACGGGAACACTGAAGCTTTCTTT.

This clone was recorded once. The chain uses TRBV9 and TRBJ2-5; no firm D call. V lost 0 bases and J 3 bases, leaving 12 bases between the germline ends. The CDR3 is 15 residues long. The germline V gene has CDR1 SGDLS and CDR2 YYNGEE. CDR3 sequence (DNA): TGTGCCAGCAGCGTAGGCCTTCAGAATAAAGAGACCCAGTACTTC. It translates to CASSVGLQNKETQYF.

The rearrangement uses TRBV5-5 and TRBJ2-3, with TRBD2 identical over 7 bases. V shed 4 bases and J 1 base; nucleotides not matched to a gene: 12. From germline, CDR1 is SGHKS and CDR2 YYEKEE (reference sequence). The CDR3 extends over 17 amino acids. CDR3 bases: TGTGCCAGCAGCCTGTCACCTAGCGGACAAGGCACAGATACGCAGTATTTT. It codes for CASSLSPSGQGTDTQYF.

The CDR3 here is CASSLISGGGYEQFF. CDR3 DNA: TGTGCCAGCAGCTTAATTAGCGGGGGAGGGTATGAGCAGTTCTTC. The genes are TRBV11-3 and TRBJ2-1; 9 bases match TRBD2. This CDR3 comprises 15 residues. Losses at the gene ends were 2 bases for V and 8 bases for J; bases not matched to a gene: 7. Germline V gene sequence: CDR1 SGHNT, CDR2 YENEEA. The variable domain in full, with the rest retrieved from reference TRBV11-3 and TRBJ2-1, is EAGVVQSPRYKIIEKKQPVAFWCNPISGHNTLYWYLQNLGQGPELLIRYENEEAVDDSQLPKDRFSAERLKGVDSTLKIQPAELGDSAVYLCASSLISGGGYEQFFGPGTRLTVL.

The chain joins TRBV28 to TRBJ2-6, with D possibly being TRBD1 (6 bases). V shed 7 bases and J shed 4 bases, with 20 bases lying between them. This CDR3 contains 17 residues. Germline CDR1 reads MDHEN; CDR2 reads SYDVKM. CDR3 in amino acids: CASTHRPGVLGANVLTF. Written as DNA, the CDR3 is TGTGCCAGCACCCACCGGCCAGGGGTGCTCGGGGCCAACGTCCTGACTTTC.

The rearrangement joins TRBV9 to TRBJ2-5; D possibly corresponds to TRBD2 (5 bases). Germline CDR1 SGDLS, CDR2 YYNGEE. Trimming pared 0 bases from V and 5 bases from J, leaving 14 bases between. The CDR3 covers 15 residues. CDR3 bases: TGTGCCAGCAGCGTAGATCGGGGATCGAGGGAGACCCAGTACTTC. Translation: CASSVDRGSRETQYF.

This chain links TRBV4-2 with TRBJ1-2; D gene unclear. Trimming pared 0 bases from V and 2 bases from J, leaving 7 bases between. Germline-derived CDR1 and CDR2 are LGHNA and YNFKEQ. The CDR3 extends over 14 amino acids. DNA for the CDR3: TGTGCCAGCAGCCAAGAACACGTCAACTATGGCTACACCTTC. Translating it yields CASSQEHVNYGYTF.

The V and J genes are TRBV5-1 and TRBJ2-5, with TRBD2 matching 14 bases. Germline assignment: CDR1 SGHRS and CDR2 YFSETQ. The CDR3 is 18 amino acids. V dropped 4 bases and J dropped 5; count of bases not matched to a gene: 13. The CDR3 DNA reads as TGCGCCAGCAGCCTAGGACTAGCGGGGGGCCCGGGAGTGGAGACCCAGTACTTC. Encoded protein: CASSLGLAGGPGVETQYF.

The V gene is TRBV3-1 (or the pseudogene TRBV3-2), the J gene TRBJ2-7; D possibly corresponds to TRBD2 (6 bases). V was cut by 3 bases and J by 3 bases, with 12 bases left in between. Germline-derived CDR1 and CDR2 are LGHDT and YNNKEL (reference sequence). This CDR3 comprises 14 residues. The CDR3, as DNA: TGTGCCAGCAGCCACCCGGGAGTCAACTACGAGCAGTACTTC. Encoded protein: CASSHPGVNYEQYF.

V usage is TRBV19 and J usage is TRBJ1-2; D gene unclear. Germline V gene sequence: CDR1 LNHDA, CDR2 SQIVND (reference sequence). CDR3 length equals 16 residues. Trimming pared 4 bases from V and 0 bases from J, leaving 15 bases between. In DNA form, the CDR3 reads TGTGCCAGTAGTACCCTAAACTCGATAGCTAACTATGGCTACACCTTC. It specifies CASSTLNSIANYGYTF.

The chain employs TRBV27 and TRBJ1-4; no clear D gene. V was trimmed by 0 bases and J by 6 bases, leaving 11 bases between them. This CDR3 is built from 15 residues. Germline V lookup: CDR1 MNHEY, CDR2 SMNVEV (reference sequence). CDR3 sequence: CASSLSGGLHEKLFF. The DNA for the CDR3 is TGTGCCAGCAGTTTATCAGGAGGGCTCCATGAAAAACTGTTTTTT.